This T cell receptor (beta chain) was found in a study of blood T cell repertoires in COVID-19. The overall study: Samples taken during acute and convalescent COVID-19 were collected in the United States, Italy and Spain.

The assay was immunoSEQ multiplex PCR, and TCRdb's table has in-frame clones only and misses some. The table records 400,000 to 450,000 clones, roughly 85% of them present only once. Sequencing was carried out using peripheral blood. The source of this sequence is a woman aged 30 to 39 with active or convalescent COVID-19.

Here the CDR3 reads CASSESGSYEQYF. The CDR3 nucleotides read TGCGCCAGCAGCGAAAGCGGATCCTACGAGCAGTACTTC. The chain combines TRBV10-1 with TRBJ2-7; D is perhaps TRBD2 (5 bases). Germline V gene lookup returns CDR1 WNHNN and CDR2 SYGVQD (reference sequence). The CDR3 consists of 13 residues. V was clipped by 6 bases and J by 1 base, with 10 bases between them.